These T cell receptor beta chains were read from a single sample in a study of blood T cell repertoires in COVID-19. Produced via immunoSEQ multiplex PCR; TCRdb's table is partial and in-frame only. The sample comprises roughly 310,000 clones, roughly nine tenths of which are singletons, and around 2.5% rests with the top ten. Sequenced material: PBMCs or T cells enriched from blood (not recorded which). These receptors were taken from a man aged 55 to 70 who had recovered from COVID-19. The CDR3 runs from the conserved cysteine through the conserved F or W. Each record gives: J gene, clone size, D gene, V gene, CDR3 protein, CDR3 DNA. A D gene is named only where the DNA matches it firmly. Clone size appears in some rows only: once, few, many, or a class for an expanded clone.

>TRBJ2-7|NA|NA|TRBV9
CASSVGYRAYEQYF
TGTGCCAGCAGCGTAGGCTACCGCGCCTACGAGCAGTACTTC
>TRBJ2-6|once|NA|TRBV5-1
CASSFVSSGANVLTF
TGCGCCAGCAGCTTCGTTAGCTCTGGGGCCAACGTCCTGACTTTC
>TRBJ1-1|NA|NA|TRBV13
CASSLQGGGYTEAFF
TGTGCCAGCAGCCTCCAGGGCGGGGGGTACACTGAAGCTTTCTTT
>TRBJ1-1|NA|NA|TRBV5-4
CASSFQGGTEAFF
TGTGCCAGCAGCTTCCAGGGTGGCACTGAAGCTTTCTTT
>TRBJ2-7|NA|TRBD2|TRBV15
CATSRDVAGNSEQYF
TGTGCCACCAGCAGAGATGTAGCGGGTAATTCCGAGCAGTACTTC
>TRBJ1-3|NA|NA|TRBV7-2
CASSGQSSGNTIYF
TGTGCCAGCAGCGGACAGAGCTCTGGAAACACCATATATTTT
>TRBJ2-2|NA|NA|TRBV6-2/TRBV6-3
CASSQGYRTGELFF
TGTGCCAGCAGCCAAGGCTACAGGACCGGGGAGCTGTTTTTT
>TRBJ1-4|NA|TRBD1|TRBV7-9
CASSLGQLNEKLFF
TGTGCCAGCAGCTTGGGACAGCTTAATGAAAAACTGTTTTTT
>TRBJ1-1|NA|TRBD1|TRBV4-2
CASSHPETGGGTEAFF
TGTGCCAGCAGCCACCCGGAGACAGGGGGCGGCACTGAAGCTTTCTTT
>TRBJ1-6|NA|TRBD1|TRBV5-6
CASNWDRDNSPLHF
TGTGCCAGCAACTGGGACAGGGATAATTCACCCCTCCACTTT
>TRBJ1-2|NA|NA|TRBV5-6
CASSLAAGNGYTF
TGTGCCAGCAGCTTGGCCGCCGGGAATGGCTACACCTTC
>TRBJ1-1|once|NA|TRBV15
CATSRAGSSLNTEAFF
TGTGCCACCAGCAGAGCAGGGTCTTCCCTGAACACTGAAGCTTTCTTT
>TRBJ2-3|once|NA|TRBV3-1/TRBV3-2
CASSQDPVVTDTQYF
TGTGCCAGCAGCCAAGATCCGGTTGTCACAGATACGCAGTATTTT
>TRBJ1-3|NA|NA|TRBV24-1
CATSDGYSGNTIYF
TGTGCCACCAGTGACGGGTACTCTGGAAACACCATATATTTT
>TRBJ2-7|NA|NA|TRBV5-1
CASTISDSGEQYF
TGCGCCAGCACAATTAGCGATTCGGGCGAGCAGTACTTC
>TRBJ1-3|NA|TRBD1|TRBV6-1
CASSDQTGSLINTIYF
TGTGCCAGCAGTGACCAGACAGGGTCTTTAATTAACACCATATATTTT
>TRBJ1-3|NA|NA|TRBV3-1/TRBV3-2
CASSRGVSGNTIYF
TGTGCCAGCAGCCGAGGAGTCTCTGGAAACACCATATATTTT
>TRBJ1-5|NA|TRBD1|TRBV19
CASSTTGVPQPQHF
TGTGCCAGTAGTACCACAGGGGTTCCTCAGCCCCAGCATTTT
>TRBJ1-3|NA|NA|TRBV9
CASSATPLGGNTIYF
TGTGCCAGCAGCGCAACACCCCTAGGAGGAAACACCATATATTTT
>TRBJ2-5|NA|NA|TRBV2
CASSVRREETQYF
TGTGCCAGCAGTGTACGACGGGAGGAGACCCAGTACTTC
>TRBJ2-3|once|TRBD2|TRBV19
CASSILGRGGPADTQYF
TGTGCCAGTAGTATACTTGGGCGGGGGGGCCCAGCAGATACGCAGTATTTT
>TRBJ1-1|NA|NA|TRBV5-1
CASSAGPLNTEAFF
TGCGCCAGCAGCGCGGGGCCTCTGAACACTGAAGCTTTCTTT
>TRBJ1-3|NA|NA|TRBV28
CASRLSLGGSGNTIYF
TGTGCCAGCAGACTATCCCTCGGGGGCTCTGGAAACACCATATATTTT
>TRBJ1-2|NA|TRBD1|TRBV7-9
CASSTGTADYGYTF
TGTGCCAGCAGCACCGGGACAGCAGATTATGGCTACACCTTC
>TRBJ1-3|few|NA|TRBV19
CASSPLGVTGNTIYF
TGTGCCAGTAGCCCACTCGGGGTAACTGGAAACACCATATATTTT
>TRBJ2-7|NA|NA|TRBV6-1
CASSEEWADNYEQYF
TGTGCCAGCAGTGAAGAATGGGCGGACAACTACGAGCAGTACTTC
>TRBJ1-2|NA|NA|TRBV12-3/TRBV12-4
CASSSLTSGGYTF
TGTGCCAGCAGTTCCTTAACATCCGGGGGCTACACCTTC
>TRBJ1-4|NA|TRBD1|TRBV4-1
CASSPRTGTNEKLFF
TGCGCCAGCAGCCCCCGGACAGGGACTAATGAAAAACTGTTTTTT
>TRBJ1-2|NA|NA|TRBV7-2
CASSLAQNHGYTF
TGTGCCAGCAGCTTAGCGCAGAACCATGGCTACACCTTC
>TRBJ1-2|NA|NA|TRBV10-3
CAISDEGRGGYTF
TGTGCCATCAGTGATGAGGGTCGGGGAGGCTACACCTTC
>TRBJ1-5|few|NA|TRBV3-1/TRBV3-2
CASSQGTDSNQPQHF
TGTGCCAGCAGCCAAGGGACAGATAGCAATCAGCCCCAGCATTTT
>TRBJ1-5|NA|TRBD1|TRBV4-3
CASSQDGPGQGFQPQHF
TGCGCCAGCAGCCAAGATGGGCCGGGACAGGGTTTTCAGCCCCAGCATTTT
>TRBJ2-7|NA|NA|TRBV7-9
CAGGDRRYEQYF
TGTGCCGGGGGGGACAGGAGGTACGAGCAGTACTTC
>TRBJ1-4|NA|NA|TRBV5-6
CASSVAGGAGEKLFF
TGTGCCAGCAGCGTTGCTGGGGGCGCCGGCGAAAAACTGTTTTTT
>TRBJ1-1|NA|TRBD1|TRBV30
CAWSPNRGVGTFF
TGTGCCTGGAGTCCTAACAGGGGAGTTGGAACTTTCTTT
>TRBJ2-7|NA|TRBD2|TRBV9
CASSEGLAGAPYEQYF
TGTGCCAGCAGCGAGGGACTAGCGGGGGCCCCCTACGAGCAGTACTTC
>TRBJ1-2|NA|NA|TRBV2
CASSGGITQGYGYTF
TGTGCCAGCAGTGGTGGGATCACCCAGGGCTATGGCTACACCTTC
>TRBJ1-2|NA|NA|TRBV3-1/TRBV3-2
CASSPYSAGGYTF
TGTGCCAGCAGCCCATACAGCGCGGGGGGCTACACCTTC
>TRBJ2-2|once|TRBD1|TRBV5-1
CASSQGTAQSGELFF
TGCGCCAGCAGCCAGGGGACAGCTCAAAGCGGGGAGCTGTTTTTT
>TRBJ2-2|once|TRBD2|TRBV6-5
CASSSRGGRFTGELFF
TGTGCCAGCAGTTCCAGGGGCGGGAGGTTTACCGGGGAGCTGTTTTTT
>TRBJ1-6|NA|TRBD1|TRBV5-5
CASSEPRDRNSPLHF
TGTGCCAGCAGCGAACCCCGGGACAGAAATTCACCCCTCCACTTT
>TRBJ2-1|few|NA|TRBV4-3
CASSQDRSFGSNEQFF
TGCGCCAGCAGCCAAGATCGATCCTTCGGGAGCAATGAGCAGTTCTTC
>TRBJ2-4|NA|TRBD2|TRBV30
CAWSVFTSGFLAKNIQYF
TGTGCCTGGAGTGTATTTACTAGCGGGTTCCTAGCCAAAAACATTCAGTACTTC
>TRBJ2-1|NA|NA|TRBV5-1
CASSSNPPQNEQFF
TGCGCCAGCAGCTCTAATCCCCCTCAAAATGAGCAGTTCTTC
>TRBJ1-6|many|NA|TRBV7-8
CASSRDGASVGSPLHF
TGTGCCAGCAGCCGAGATGGGGCCTCAGTTGGTTCACCCCTCCACTTT
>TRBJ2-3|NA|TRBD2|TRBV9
CASSIAGGPSTDTQYF
TGTGCCAGCAGCATAGCGGGGGGCCCTAGCACAGATACGCAGTATTTT
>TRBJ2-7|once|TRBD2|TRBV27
CASRIAGGGGTYEQYF
TGTGCCAGCAGAATAGCGGGAGGGGGGGGAACCTACGAGCAGTACTTC
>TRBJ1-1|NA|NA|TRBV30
CAWSVVTGGAEAFF
TGTGCCTGGAGTGTAGTGACCGGGGGGGCTGAAGCTTTCTTT
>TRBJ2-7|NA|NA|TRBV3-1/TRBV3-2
CASSPDTYEQYF
TGTGCCAGCAGTCCTGACACCTACGAGCAGTACTTC
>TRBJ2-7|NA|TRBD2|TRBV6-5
CASSMTSGPYEQYF
TGTGCCAGCAGCATGACTAGCGGACCGTACGAGCAGTACTTC
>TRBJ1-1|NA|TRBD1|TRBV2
CASSGQGLNTEAFF
TGTGCCAGCAGTGGACAGGGATTGAACACTGAAGCTTTCTTT
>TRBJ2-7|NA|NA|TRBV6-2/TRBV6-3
CASSLQISGEQYF
TGTGCCAGCAGTTTACAAATAAGTGGCGAGCAGTACTTC
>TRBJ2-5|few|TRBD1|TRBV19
CASSRGQGLGETQYF
TGTGCCAGTAGTAGGGGACAGGGGCTAGGGGAGACCCAGTACTTC